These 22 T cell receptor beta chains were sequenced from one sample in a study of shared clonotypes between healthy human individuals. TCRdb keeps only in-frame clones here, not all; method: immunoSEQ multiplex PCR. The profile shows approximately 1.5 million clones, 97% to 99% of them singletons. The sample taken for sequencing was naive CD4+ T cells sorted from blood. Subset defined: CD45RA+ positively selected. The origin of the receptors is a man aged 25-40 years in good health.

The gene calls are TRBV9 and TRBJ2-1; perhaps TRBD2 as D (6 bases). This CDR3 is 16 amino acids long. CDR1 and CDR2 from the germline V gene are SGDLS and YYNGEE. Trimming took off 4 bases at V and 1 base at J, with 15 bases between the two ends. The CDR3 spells CASSIRRGTSYNEQFF. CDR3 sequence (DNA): TGTGCCAGCAGCATAAGACGGGGGACGTCCTACAATGAGCAGTTCTTC.

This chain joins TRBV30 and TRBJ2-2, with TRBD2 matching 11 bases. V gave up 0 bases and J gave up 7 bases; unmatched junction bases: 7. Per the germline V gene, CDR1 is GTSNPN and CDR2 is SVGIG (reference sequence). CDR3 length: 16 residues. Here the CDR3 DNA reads TGTGCCTGGAGTGTACTACTAGCGGGAGTCGGCGGGGAGCTGTTTTTT. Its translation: CAWSVLLAGVGGELFF.

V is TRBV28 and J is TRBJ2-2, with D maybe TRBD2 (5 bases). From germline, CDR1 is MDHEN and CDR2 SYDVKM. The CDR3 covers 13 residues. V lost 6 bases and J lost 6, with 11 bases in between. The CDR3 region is CASSSGIPGELFF. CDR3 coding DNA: TGTGCCAGCAGCTCGGGGATTCCCGGGGAGCTGTTTTTT.

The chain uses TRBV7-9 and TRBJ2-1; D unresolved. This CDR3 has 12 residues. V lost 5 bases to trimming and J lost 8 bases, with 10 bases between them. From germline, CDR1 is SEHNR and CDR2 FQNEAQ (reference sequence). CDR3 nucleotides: TGTGCCAGCAGCCTCTTCCTGGATGAGCAGTTCTTC. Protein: CASSLFLDEQFF.

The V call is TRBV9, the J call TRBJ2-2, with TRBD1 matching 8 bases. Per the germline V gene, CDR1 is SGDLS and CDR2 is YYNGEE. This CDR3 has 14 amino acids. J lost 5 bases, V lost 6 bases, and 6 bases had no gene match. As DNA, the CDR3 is TGTGCCAGCAACCCAGGGGGCAAGACCGGGGAGCTGTTTTTT. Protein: CASNPGGKTGELFF.

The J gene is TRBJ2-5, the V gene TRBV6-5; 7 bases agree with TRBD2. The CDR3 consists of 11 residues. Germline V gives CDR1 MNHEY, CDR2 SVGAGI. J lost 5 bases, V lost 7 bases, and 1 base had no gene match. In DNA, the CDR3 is TGTGCCAGCATCGGGAGGGAGACCCAGTACTTC. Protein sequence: CASIGRETQYF.

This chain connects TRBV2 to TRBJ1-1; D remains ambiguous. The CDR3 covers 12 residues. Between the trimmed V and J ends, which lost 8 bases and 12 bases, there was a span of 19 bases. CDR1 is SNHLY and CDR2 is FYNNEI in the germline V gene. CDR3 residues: CASGPDVGGPFF. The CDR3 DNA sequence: TGTGCCAGCGGCCCGGATGTTGGCGGACCTTTCTTT.

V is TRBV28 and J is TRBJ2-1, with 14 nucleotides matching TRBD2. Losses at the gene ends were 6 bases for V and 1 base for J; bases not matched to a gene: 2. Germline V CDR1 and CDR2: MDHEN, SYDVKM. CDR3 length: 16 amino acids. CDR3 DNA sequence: TGTGCCAGCAGGGGACTAGCGGGAGTATCCTACAATGAGCAGTTCTTC. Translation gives CASRGLAGVSYNEQFF.

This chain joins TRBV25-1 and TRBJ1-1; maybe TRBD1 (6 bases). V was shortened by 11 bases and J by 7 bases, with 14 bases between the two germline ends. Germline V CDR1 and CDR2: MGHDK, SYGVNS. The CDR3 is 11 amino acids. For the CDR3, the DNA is TGTGCCTCTAACTCCAGGGGTGAAGCTTTCTTT. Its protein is CASNSRGEAFF.

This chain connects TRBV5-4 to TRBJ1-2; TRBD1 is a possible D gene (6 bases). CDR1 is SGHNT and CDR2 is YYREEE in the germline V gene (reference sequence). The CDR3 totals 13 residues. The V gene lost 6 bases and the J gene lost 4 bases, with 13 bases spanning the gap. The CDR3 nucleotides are TGTGCCAGCACCTTCAGGGGCGGCTATGGCTACACCTTC. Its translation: CASTFRGGYGYTF.

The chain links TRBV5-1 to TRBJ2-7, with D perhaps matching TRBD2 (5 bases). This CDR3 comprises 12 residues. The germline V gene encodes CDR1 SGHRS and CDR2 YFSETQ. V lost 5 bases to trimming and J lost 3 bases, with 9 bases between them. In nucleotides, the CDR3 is TGCGCCAGCAGTGACGGGAACTACGAGCAGTACTTC. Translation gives CASSDGNYEQYF.

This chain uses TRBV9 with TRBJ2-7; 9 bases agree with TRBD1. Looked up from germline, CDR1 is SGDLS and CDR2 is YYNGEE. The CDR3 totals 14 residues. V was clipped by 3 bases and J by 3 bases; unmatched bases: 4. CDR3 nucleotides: TGTGCCAGCAGCGCTTGGGGACAGGGCTACGAGCAGTACTTC. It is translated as CASSAWGQGYEQYF.

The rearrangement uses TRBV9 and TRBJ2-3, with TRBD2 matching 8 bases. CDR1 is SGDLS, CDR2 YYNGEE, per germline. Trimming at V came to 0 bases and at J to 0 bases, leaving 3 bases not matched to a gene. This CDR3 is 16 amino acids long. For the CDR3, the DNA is TGTGCCAGCAGCGTAGGGGTAGCGGGAAGCACAGATACGCAGTATTTT. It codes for CASSVGVAGSTDTQYF. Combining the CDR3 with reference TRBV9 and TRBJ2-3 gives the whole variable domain DSGVTQTPKHLITATGQRVTLRCSPRSGDLSVYWYQQSLDQGLQFLIQYYNGEERAKGNILERFSAQQFPDLHSELNLSSLELGDSALYFCASSVGVAGSTDTQYFGPGTRLTVL.

The CDR3: CASSFGHLYSGNTIYF. In DNA, the CDR3 is TGTGCCAGCAGCTTTGGACACCTCTACTCTGGAAACACCATATATTTT. The V gene is TRBV5-6, the J gene TRBJ1-3, with a weak D call TRBD1 (5 bases). The CDR3 is 16 residues long. Trimming removed 2 bases at V and 0 bases at J, with 12 bases between. The germline gives CDR1 SGHDT, CDR2 YYEEEE.

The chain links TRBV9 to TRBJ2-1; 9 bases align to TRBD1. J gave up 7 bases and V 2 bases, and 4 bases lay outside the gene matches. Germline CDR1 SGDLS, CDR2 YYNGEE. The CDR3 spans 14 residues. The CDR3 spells CASSVGQGKNEQFF. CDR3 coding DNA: TGTGCCAGCAGCGTGGGACAGGGTAAGAATGAGCAGTTCTTC.

CDR3 nucleotide sequence: TGTGCCAGTAGTATAGGCCTAGCGGGAGGGTTTGAGGATGAGCAGTTCTTC. Its protein is CASSIGLAGGFEDEQFF. This rearrangement joins TRBV19 to TRBJ2-1; TRBD2 matches 12 bases. V lost 1 base, J lost 8 bases, and 9 bases stayed unmatched. In germline, CDR1 is LNHDA, CDR2 SQIVND (reference sequence). There are 17 residues in the CDR3.

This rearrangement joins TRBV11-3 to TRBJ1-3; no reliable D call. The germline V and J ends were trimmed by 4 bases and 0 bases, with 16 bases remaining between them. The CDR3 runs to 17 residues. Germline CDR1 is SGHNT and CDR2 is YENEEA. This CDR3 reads CASSSHRSSSSGNTIYF. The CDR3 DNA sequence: TGTGCCAGCAGCTCGCACCGAAGCTCCAGCTCTGGAAACACCATATATTTT.

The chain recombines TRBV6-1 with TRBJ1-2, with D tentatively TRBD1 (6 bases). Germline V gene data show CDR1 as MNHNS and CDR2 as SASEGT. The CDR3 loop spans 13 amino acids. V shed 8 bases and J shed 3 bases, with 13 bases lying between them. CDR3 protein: CASGNRAYYGYTF. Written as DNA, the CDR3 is TGTGCCAGCGGAAACAGGGCCTACTATGGCTACACCTTC.

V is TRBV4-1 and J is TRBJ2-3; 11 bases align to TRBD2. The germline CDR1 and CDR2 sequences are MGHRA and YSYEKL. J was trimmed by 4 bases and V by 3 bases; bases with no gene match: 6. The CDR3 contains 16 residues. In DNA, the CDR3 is TGCGCCAGCAGCCACGTAGCGGGAGGGCCTGCAGATACGCAGTATTTT. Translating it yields CASSHVAGGPADTQYF.

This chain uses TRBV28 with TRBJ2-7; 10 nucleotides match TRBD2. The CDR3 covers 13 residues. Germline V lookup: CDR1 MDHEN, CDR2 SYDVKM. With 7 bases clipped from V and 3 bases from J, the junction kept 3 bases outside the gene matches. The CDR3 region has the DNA TGTGCCAGCATAGCGGGAGGAAACTACGAGCAGTACTTC. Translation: CASIAGGNYEQYF.

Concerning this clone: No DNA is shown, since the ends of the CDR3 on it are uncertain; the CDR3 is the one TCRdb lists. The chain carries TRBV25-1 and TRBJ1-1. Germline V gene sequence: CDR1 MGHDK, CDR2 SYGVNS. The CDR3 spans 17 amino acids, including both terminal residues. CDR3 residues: CASSPGKEAFFRSEAFF.

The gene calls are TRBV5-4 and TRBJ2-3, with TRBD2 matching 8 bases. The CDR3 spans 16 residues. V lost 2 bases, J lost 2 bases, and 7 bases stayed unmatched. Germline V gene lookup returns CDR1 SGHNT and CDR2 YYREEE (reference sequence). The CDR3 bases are TGTGCCAGCAGCTTCCGCCTAGCGGGTGCCACAGATACGCAGTATTTT. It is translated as CASSFRLAGATDTQYF.